This T cell receptor (beta chain) was sequenced during a study of response to subunit inactivated influenza vaccine. As concerns this clonotype: The antigen remains undetermined.

Study observations and caveats: That few new T cells are recruited by each seasonal influenza vaccination was the authors' suggestion.

V lost 0 bases and J lost 4; bases outside the gene matches: 8. Looked up from germline, CDR1 is SGHDT and CDR2 is YYEEEE. The CDR3 is 17 residues long. TCRdb used MiXCR to reprocess the RT-PCR reads, holding one entry per CDR3 protein. The data show about 190,000 distinct CDR3 sequences, with approximately 15% seen just once and approximately 30% held by the top ten. The chain uses TRBV5-6 and TRBJ2-1; 9 nucleotides line up with TRBD1. This TCR came from a man between 45 and 60 years old who received an inactivated influenza vaccine. The specimen comprised CD8+ T cells sorted from PBMCs, sampled roughly 5 days after vaccination. CDR3 sequence: CASSLEVGQGLYNEQFF. The CDR3 bases are TGTGCCAGCAGCTTGGAAGTGGGACAGGGTTTATACAATGAGCAGTTCTTC.